The 29 T cell receptor beta chains given below trace back to one sample, sequenced in a study of radiotherapy plus CTLA-4 blockade in lung cancer. The protocol was immunoSEQ multiplex PCR, while the TCRdb copy is restricted to in-frame clones and leaves out a portion. The sample has about 110,000 clones, roughly 86% seen once. The sequencing used peripheral blood, collected from a patient treated with radiotherapy plus ipilimumab. These receptors came from a human donor with non-small cell lung cancer that progressed on radiotherapy plus ipilimumab. Some clones in this sample may be carry-over from other donors' samples.

The chain employs TRBV7-3 and TRBJ2-3; D remains unclear. Germline V gives CDR1 SGHTA, CDR2 FQGTGA. Deletions cut 1 base from V and 5 bases from J, with 10 bases between. This CDR3 has 14 residues. The CDR3 loop is CASSLKGPEDTQYF. CDR3 in DNA: TGTGCCAGCAGCTTAAAAGGACCAGAAGATACGCAGTATTTT.

This rearrangement joins TRBV5-1 to TRBJ2-3; D is uncertain. Germline CDR1 is SGHRS and CDR2 is YFSETQ. V was shortened by 0 bases and J by 0 bases, with 8 bases between the two germline ends. This CDR3 contains 15 residues. The CDR3 DNA follows: TGCGCCAGCAGCTTGGGGGGTACTAGCACAGATACGCAGTATTTT. It encodes CASSLGGTSTDTQYF.

The rearrangement uses TRBV2 and TRBJ1-1; TRBD1 might be the D (5 bases). Trimming took off 7 bases at V and 6 bases at J, with 12 bases between the two ends. Germline V gene data show CDR1 as SNHLY and CDR2 as FYNNEI. The CDR3 has 12 amino acids. The CDR3 region has the DNA TGTGCCAGCATACAGGCCAGCCCTGAAGCTTTCTTT. Translated, it gives CASIQASPEAFF.

Only one count was recorded for this clone. The V gene is TRBV18, the J gene TRBJ1-1; 9 positions match TRBD1. Trimming cost V 2 bases and J 0 bases; bases outside gene matches: 10. The germline gives CDR1 KGHSH, CDR2 LQKENI. The CDR3 length is 18 residues. This CDR3 is CASSPRRTGVGVNTEAFF. CDR3 DNA: TGTGCCAGCTCACCAAGAAGGACAGGGGTTGGAGTGAACACTGAAGCTTTCTTT.

This clone was picked up a small number of times. The genes are TRBV29-1 and TRBJ2-7, with TRBD1 matching over 10 bases. Germline trimming cut 7 bases from V and 3 bases from J; bases unmatched to any gene: 6. Germline V gene sequence: CDR1 SQVTM, CDR2 ANQGSEA. This CDR3 comprises 13 residues. CDR3 sequence: CSAGQGEHYEQYF. As DNA, the CDR3 is TGCAGCGCCGGACAGGGGGAACACTACGAGCAGTACTTC.

Comments on this clone: Mismatch with germline at one junction end may stem from a read error. The CDR3 reads CASSVSGREETQYF. The CDR3 DNA follows: TGTGCTAGCAGCGTCAGCGGCAGGGAAGAGACCCAGTACTTC. The chain recombines TRBV7-7 with TRBJ2-5; D possibly matches TRBD1 or TRBD2 (5 bases each). Germline assignment: CDR1 SSHAT and CDR2 FNYEAQ (reference sequence). The CDR3 totals 14 residues.

The chain employs TRBV4-2 and TRBJ2-7; 11 bases line up with TRBD2. CDR1 and CDR2 (germline): LGHNA, YNFKEQ. The CDR3 contains 15 residues. J was trimmed by 2 bases and V by 1 base; bases with no gene match: 1. The CDR3 sequence: CASSQGLAGTYEQYF. The CDR3 coding sequence is TGTGCCAGCAGCCAAGGACTAGCGGGAACCTACGAGCAGTACTTC.

The chain recombines TRBV5-8 with TRBJ1-1; a possible D gene is TRBD1 (6 bases). V gave up 0 bases and J gave up 2 bases, with 11 bases separating them. CDR3 size: 15 residues. CDR1 is SGHTS, CDR2 YDEGEE, per germline. The CDR3 DNA reads as TGTGCCAGCAGCTTGGAGATTGGGGGCAACACTGAAGCTTTCTTT. Its translation: CASSLEIGGNTEAFF.

The rearrangement uses TRBV28 and TRBJ1-2, with 7 bases that match TRBD1. CDR3 length: 15 amino acids. The germline V gene encodes CDR1 MDHEN and CDR2 SYDVKM. V shed 5 bases, J shed 6 bases, and the junction held 12 bases outside the gene matches. In DNA, the CDR3 is TGTGCCAGCAGTCTCCCCGACAGGGTACTTAATGGCTACACCTTC. It codes for CASSLPDRVLNGYTF.

The chain uses TRBV5-6 and TRBJ2-7; the match to TRBD1 covers 8 bases. CDR3 size: 14 residues. From germline, CDR1 is SGHDT and CDR2 YYEEEE. The junction had 5 bases not matched to a gene; V was cut back by 0 bases and J by 6 bases. CDR3 sequence reads: CASSLVGQGGEQYF. CDR3 DNA sequence: TGTGCCAGCAGCTTGGTTGGACAGGGAGGCGAGCAGTACTTC. The entire variable domain, with the rest obtained from reference TRBV5-6 and TRBJ2-7, is as follows: DAGVTQSPTHLIKTRGQQVTLRCSPKSGHDTVSWYQQALGQGPQFIFQYYEEEERQRGNFPDRFSGHQFPNYSSELNVNALLLGDSALYLCASSLVGQGGEQYFGPGTRLTVT.

This chain links TRBV6-5 with TRBJ1-2; TRBD1 is a possible D gene (5 bases). The germline V gene has CDR1 MNHEY and CDR2 SVGAGI. CDR3 size: 13 residues. V lost 5 bases and J lost 2, with 9 bases in between. In nucleotides, the CDR3 is TGTGCCAGCAGTCCGGGGGGGAACTATGGCTACACCTTC. It is translated as CASSPGGNYGYTF.

V gene TRBV11-3 combines with J gene TRBJ2-2, with 12 bases fitting TRBD2. The CDR3 covers 16 residues. In germline, CDR1 is SGHNT, CDR2 YENEEA. Trimming cost V 5 bases and J 6 bases; bases outside gene matches: 7. CDR3 nucleotides: TGTGCCAGCAGCGCGACTAGCGGGGGTGGATCCGGGGAGCTGTTTTTT. Translating gives CASSATSGGGSGELFF. Combining the CDR3 with reference TRBV11-3 and TRBJ2-2 gives the whole variable domain EAGVVQSPRYKIIEKKQPVAFWCNPISGHNTLYWYLQNLGQGPELLIRYENEEAVDDSQLPKDRFSAERLKGVDSTLKIQPAELGDSAVYLCASSATSGGGSGELFFGEGSRLTVL.

V gene TRBV5-4 combines with J gene TRBJ2-1; D unresolved. Trimming took off 5 bases at V and 6 bases at J, with 12 bases between the two ends. The CDR3 runs to 13 residues. Germline V CDR1 and CDR2: SGHNT, YYREEE (reference sequence). This CDR3 reads CASRQRVSNEQFF. The CDR3 region has the DNA TGTGCCAGCAGACAGCGCGTTAGCAATGAGCAGTTCTTC.

This sequence joins TRBV5-1 and TRBJ2-1, with 7 bases aligning to TRBD1. The CDR3 is made up of 13 amino acids. Germline CDR1 and CDR2: SGHRS and YFSETQ. The J segment lost 12 bases and the V segment lost 2 bases, leaving 8 bases of the junction unmatched. The CDR3 DNA follows: TGCGCCAGCAGCTTCAACAGGGGTTGGGTGCAGTTCTTC. Its translation is CASSFNRGWVQFF.

The chain uses TRBV5-1 and TRBJ1-2; possible D gene TRBD1, 5 bases. The germline V and J ends were trimmed by 2 bases and 6 bases, with 14 bases remaining between them. This CDR3 contains 14 residues. CDR1 is SGHRS, CDR2 YFSETQ, per germline. The chain's CDR3 is CASSLGRVDDGYTF. DNA of the CDR3: TGCGCCAGCAGCTTAGGCAGGGTGGATGATGGCTACACCTTC.

The chain recombines TRBV28 with TRBJ2-3; 9 bases agree with TRBD1. Looked up from germline, CDR1 is MDHEN and CDR2 is SYDVKM. The trim removed 6 bases at V and 4 bases at J, leaving 11 bases unmatched. This CDR3 comprises 16 residues. The CDR3 protein is CASRRYGGQGSDTQYF. CDR3 DNA: TGTGCCAGCAGACGCTATGGGGGACAGGGTTCAGATACGCAGTATTTT.

V and J are TRBV12-5 and TRBJ2-3; D not certain. V shed 1 base and J shed 3 bases, with 11 bases lying between them. Germline V gene sequence: CDR1 LGHNT, CDR2 FRNRAP. The CDR3 spans 15 residues. In DNA, the CDR3 is TGTGCTAGTGGTTTGGGCGACTTGGAGACAGATACGCAGTATTTT. Translated: CASGLGDLETDTQYF.

The chain is built from TRBV6-6 and TRBJ2-6, with D unresolved. Germline V gene sequence: CDR1 MNHNY, CDR2 SVGAGI (reference sequence). The CDR3 contains 13 residues. The germline V and J ends were trimmed by 0 bases and 12 bases, with 9 bases remaining between them. CDR3 in amino acids: CASSYSKGGVLTF. The CDR3 DNA sequence: TGTGCCAGCAGTTACTCGAAGGGTGGCGTCCTGACTTTC.

This chain uses TRBV4-2 with TRBJ1-5; D is ambiguous. Germline V gene data show CDR1 as LGHNA and CDR2 as YNFKEQ. There are 16 residues in the CDR3. The V end was cut by 0 bases, the J end by 3 bases, with 12 bases between. The CDR3 sequence: CASSQEDIRVNQPQHF. DNA of the CDR3: TGTGCCAGCAGCCAAGAAGATATTAGAGTCAATCAGCCCCAGCATTTT.

The V and J genes are TRBV4-2 and TRBJ2-1, with a possible D match to TRBD2 (7 bases). Germline-derived CDR1 and CDR2 are LGHNA and YNFKEQ. The CDR3 length is 15 residues. V lost 4 bases and J lost 0, with 10 bases in between. CDR3 bases: TGTGCCAGCAGCCCCGGGGGGCCCTCCTACAATGAGCAGTTCTTC. It translates to CASSPGGPSYNEQFF.

The V gene is TRBV5-6, the J gene TRBJ2-1; D may be TRBD1 (6 bases). V was cut by 4 bases and J by 3 bases, with 17 bases left in between. There are 16 residues in the CDR3. Germline V CDR1 and CDR2: SGHDT, YYEEEE. The CDR3 loop reads CASSKPPGHDYNEQFF. The CDR3 DNA follows: TGTGCCAGCAGCAAACCTCCGGGACATGACTACAATGAGCAGTTCTTC.

The chain recombines TRBV2 with TRBJ2-3; the D gene is possibly TRBD1 (5 bases). V shed 8 bases and J shed 3 bases, with 18 bases lying between them. The CDR3 is made up of 15 amino acids. Germline V gene lookup returns CDR1 SNHLY and CDR2 FYNNEI. The CDR3 coding sequence is TGTGCCAGCGGGATTGAGACAGCTTTTACAGATACGCAGTATTTT. Protein product: CASGIETAFTDTQYF.

This clone was seen a handful of times. This sequence joins TRBV7-2 and TRBJ1-6; tentatively, D is TRBD1 (5 bases). The CDR3 is 16 amino acids. Germline values: CDR1 SGHTA, CDR2 FQGNSA. The V end was cut by 3 bases, the J end by 8 bases, with 17 bases between. CDR3 amino acids: CASSFQGNSFDSPLHF. DNA for the CDR3: TGTGCCAGCAGCTTCCAGGGTAATTCGTTTGATTCACCCCTCCACTTT.

The chain joins TRBV19 to TRBJ2-7; 10 bases fit TRBD2. Germline V gives CDR1 LNHDA, CDR2 SQIVND (reference sequence). The CDR3 loop spans 14 amino acids. The V and J ends lost 5 bases and 7 bases, in that order; junction bases with no gene match: 8. CDR3: CASSAPSGGGEQYF. The CDR3 nucleotides read TGTGCCAGTAGTGCTCCTAGCGGGGGCGGGGAGCAGTACTTC.

The rearrangement links TRBV14 to TRBJ2-1, with TRBD2 matching over 11 bases. The CDR3 spans 16 residues. The trim removed 2 bases at V and 6 bases at J, leaving 6 bases unmatched. The germline V gene has CDR1 SGHDN and CDR2 FVKESK. CDR3 protein: CASSQLIAGGLNEQFF. CDR3 coding DNA: TGTGCCAGCAGCCAACTAATAGCGGGGGGGCTCAATGAGCAGTTCTTC. Combining the CDR3 with reference TRBV14 and TRBJ2-1 gives the whole variable domain EAGVTQFPSHSVIEKGQTVTLRCDPISGHDNLYWYRRVMGKEIKFLLHFVKESKQDESGMPNNRFLAERTGGTYSTLKVQPAELEDSGVYFCASSQLIAGGLNEQFFGPGTRLTVL.

The chain couples TRBV28 to TRBJ1-5; D not resolved. CDR3 length equals 14 residues. V gave up 3 bases and J gave up 2 bases, with 8 bases separating them. Germline V CDR1 and CDR2: MDHEN, SYDVKM. The CDR3 DNA follows: TGTGCCAGCAGTTTTATGCAGGGCAATCAGCCCCAGCATTTT. This codes for CASSFMQGNQPQHF.

The gene calls are TRBV7-2 and TRBJ2-7; D could derive from TRBD1 or TRBD2 (5 bases each). Germline V gene data show CDR1 as SGHTA and CDR2 as FQGNSA. V lost 4 bases and J 3 bases, leaving 16 bases between the germline ends. The CDR3 covers 15 residues. CDR3 DNA sequence: TGTGCCAGCAGCTACACCGGGACCCTCCGCTACGAGCAGTACTTC. It codes for CASSYTGTLRYEQYF. Variable domain in full (rest from reference TRBV7-2 and TRBJ2-7): GAGVSQSPSNKVTEKGKDVELRCDPISGHTALYWYRQSLGQGLEFLIYFQGNSAPDKSGLPSDRFSAERTGGSVSTLTIQRTQQEDSAVYLCASSYTGTLRYEQYFGPGTRLTVT.

CDR3 in amino acids: CASSLAASNTEAFF. CDR3 sequence (DNA): TGTGCCAGCAGCTTAGCCGCCTCGAACACTGAAGCTTTCTTT. The chain uses TRBV7-8 and TRBJ1-1; D is unclear. V was clipped by 0 bases and J by 1 base, with 6 bases between them. The CDR3 is 14 amino acids. The germline V gene encodes CDR1 SGHVS and CDR2 FQNEAQ.

CDR3: CASSESHSLGSYNSPLHF. The CDR3, as DNA: TGCGCCAGCAGTGAGTCGCACTCATTGGGCTCCTATAATTCACCCCTCCACTTT. This chain joins TRBV10-1 and TRBJ1-6; no reliable D call. V was trimmed by 0 bases and J by 0 bases, leaving 12 bases between them. Per the germline V gene, CDR1 is WNHNN and CDR2 is SYGVQD (reference sequence). The CDR3 has 18 residues.